This TCR beta chain was identified during a study of T cell changes during pregnancy in multiple sclerosis (dated by TCRdb to about 2019). Background for the entire study: The study examined how the T cell repertoire changed over the course of pregnancy in women with multiple sclerosis.

Comment on this clone: It has no known antigen specificity. Qualities for individual bases were not recorded, and no much larger clone is one base off.

As encoded in the germline V gene, CDR1 is SGHTA while CDR2 is FQGNSA. V is pruned by 4 bases and J by 4 bases, leaving 11 bases of the junction without a gene match. From the cysteine through the phenylalanine, the CDR3 covers 17 amino acids. The read is trimmed to its CDR3 DNA, 51 bases read in frame from base 1. Library preparation employed the immunoSEQ multiplex PCR assay. The source is immuneACCESS, and TCRdb retained only in-frame sequences with V and J called. Part of the clones is not carried over; for the studies checked, unresolved V genes explain less than half of this, and the remainder is unexplained. This sample lists 85,000 to 100,000 clones; approximately 92% were detected once. The ten largest account for 2% to 3% of the sample.

The sequencing used peripheral blood, collected in the first trimester of pregnancy. The rearrangement joined TRBV7-2 to TRBJ2-3; TRBD2 aligns with 10 central bases. The TCR comes from a female donor with multiple sclerosis, enrolled in a pregnancy study. CDR3 sequence: CASSSRISGGLADTQYF. The bases read TGTGCCAGCAGCTCTAGAATTAGCGGGGGGTTGGCAGATACGCAGTATTTT.